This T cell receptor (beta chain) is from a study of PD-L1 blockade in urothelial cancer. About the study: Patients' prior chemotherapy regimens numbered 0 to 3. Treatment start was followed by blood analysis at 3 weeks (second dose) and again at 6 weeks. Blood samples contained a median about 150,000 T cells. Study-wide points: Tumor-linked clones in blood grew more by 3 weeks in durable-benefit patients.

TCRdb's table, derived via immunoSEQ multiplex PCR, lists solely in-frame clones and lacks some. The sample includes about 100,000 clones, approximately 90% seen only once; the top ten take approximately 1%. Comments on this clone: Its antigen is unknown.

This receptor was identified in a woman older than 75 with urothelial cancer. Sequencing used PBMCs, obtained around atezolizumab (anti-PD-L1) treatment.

Here the CDR3 reads CASSLRRQGAEAFF. The CDR3 nucleotides are TGTGCCAGCAGTTTACGGCGACAGGGGGCTGAAGCTTTCTTT. V usage is TRBV6-5 and J usage is TRBJ1-1; 9 bases agree with TRBD1. Germline values: CDR1 MNHEY, CDR2 SVGAGI. J lost 6 bases, V lost 4 bases, and 6 bases had no gene match. The CDR3 is 14 residues long.